This TCR beta chain is drawn from a study of blood T cell repertoires in COVID-19. The CDR3 has 18 amino acids. V was pared by 2 bases and J by 1 base, with 19 bases between. Looked up from germline, CDR1 is SGHDT and CDR2 is YYEEEE. Per the study methods: Amplifying reference gene primers gave estimates of nucleated cell counts. Some clones are missing from TCRdb's copy, which holds only in-frame ones; the method was immunoSEQ multiplex PCR. The V and J calls and clone size are taken from that table; D and trimming were inferred from the DNA. The profile shows 200,000 to 250,000 clones, about 88% of them singletons.

The TCR was taken from a woman aged 50 to 60 with COVID-19, enrolled during active disease. V gene TRBV5-6 combines with J gene TRBJ2-4; D unresolved. Sequenced material: peripheral blood. The CDR3 region has the DNA TGTGCCAGCAGCTTAATGAGGATAGTCCCTGGGGCCAAAAACATTCAGTACTTC. Its protein is CASSLMRIVPGAKNIQYF.